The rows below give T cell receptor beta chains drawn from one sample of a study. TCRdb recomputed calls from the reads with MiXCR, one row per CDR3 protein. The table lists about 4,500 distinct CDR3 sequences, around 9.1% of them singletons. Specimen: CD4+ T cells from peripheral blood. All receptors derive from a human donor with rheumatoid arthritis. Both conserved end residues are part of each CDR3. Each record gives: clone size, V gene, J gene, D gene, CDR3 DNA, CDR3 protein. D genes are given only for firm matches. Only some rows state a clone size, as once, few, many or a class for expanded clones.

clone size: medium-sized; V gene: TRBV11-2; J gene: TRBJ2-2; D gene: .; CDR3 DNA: TGTGCCAGCAGCCTAAGAACCGGGAACACCGGGGAGCTGTTTTTT; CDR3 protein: CASSLRTGNTGELFF
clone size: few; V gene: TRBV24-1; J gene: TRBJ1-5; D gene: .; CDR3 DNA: TGTGCCACCAGTGACCCCCCTGGCTCCAATCAGCCCCAGCATTTT; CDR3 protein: CATSDPPGSNQPQHF
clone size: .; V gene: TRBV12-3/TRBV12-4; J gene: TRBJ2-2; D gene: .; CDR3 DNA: TGTGCCAGCACCCCGCTTTGGTCCGGGGAGCTGTTTTTT; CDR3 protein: CASTPLWSGELFF
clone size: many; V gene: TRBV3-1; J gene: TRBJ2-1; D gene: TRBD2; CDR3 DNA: TGTGCCAGCAGCCAAGAGATAGCGGGAAACCCGTTCTTC; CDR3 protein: CASSQEIAGNPFF
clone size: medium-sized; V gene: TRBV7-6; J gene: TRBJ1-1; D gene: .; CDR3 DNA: TGTGCCAGCAGCCGGAGGGTGGGGGGCATGAACACTGAAGCTTTCTTT; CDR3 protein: CASSRRVGGMNTEAFF
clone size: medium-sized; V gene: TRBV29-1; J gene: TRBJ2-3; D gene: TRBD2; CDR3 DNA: TGCAGCGTTGAAGATCGGCTAGCGGGAGGGTATTTT; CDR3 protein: CSVEDRLAGGYF
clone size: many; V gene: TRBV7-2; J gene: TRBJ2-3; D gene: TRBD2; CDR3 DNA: TGTGCCAGCAGCCGGATGGAACTAGCGGGAGCAGCCCAGTATTTT; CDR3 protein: CASSRMELAGAAQYF
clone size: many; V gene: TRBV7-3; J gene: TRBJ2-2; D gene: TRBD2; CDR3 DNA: TGTGCCAGCAGCTTCGTTCCGGGACTAGCGGGAGTAGGGGGCACCGGGGAGCTGTTTTTT; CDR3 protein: CASSFVPGLAGVGGTGELFF
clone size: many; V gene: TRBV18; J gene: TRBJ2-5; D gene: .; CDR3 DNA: TGTGCCAGCTCACTATCGTACCAAGAGACCCAGTACTTC; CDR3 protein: CASSLSYQETQYF
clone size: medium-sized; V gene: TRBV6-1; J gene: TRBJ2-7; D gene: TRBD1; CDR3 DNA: TGTGCCAGCAGTGAAAAGGGACAGGGTTGGAGCGAGCAGTACTTC; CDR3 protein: CASSEKGQGWSEQYF
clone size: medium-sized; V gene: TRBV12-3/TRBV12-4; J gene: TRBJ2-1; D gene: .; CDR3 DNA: TGTGCCAGCAGTTTGCGGAAGACCTACAATGAGCAGTTCTTC; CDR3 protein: CASSLRKTYNEQFF
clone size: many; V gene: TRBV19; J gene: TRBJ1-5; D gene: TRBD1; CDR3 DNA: TGTGCCAGTAGTATCGGGACAGTGCGAGCTTCAAATCAGCCCCAGCATTTT; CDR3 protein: CASSIGTVRASNQPQHF
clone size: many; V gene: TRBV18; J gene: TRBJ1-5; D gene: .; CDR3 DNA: TGTGCCAGCTCACCAAGTTATAGCAATCAGCCCCAGCATTTT; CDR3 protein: CASSPSYSNQPQHF
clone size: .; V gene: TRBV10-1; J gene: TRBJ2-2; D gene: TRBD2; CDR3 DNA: TGCGCCAGCAGTGATATTGGCGGGAGGAGTAACACCGGGGAGCTGTTTTTT; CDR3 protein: CASSDIGGRSNTGELFF
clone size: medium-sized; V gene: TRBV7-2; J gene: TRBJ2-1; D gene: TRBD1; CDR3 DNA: TGTGCCAGCAGCCCAGGGGGTTTGGGCTACAATGAGCAGTTCTTC; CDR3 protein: CASSPGGLGYNEQFF
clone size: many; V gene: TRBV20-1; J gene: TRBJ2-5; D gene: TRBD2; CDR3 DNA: TGCAGTGCGTTTACGGGAGGGGGTGAGACCCAGTACTTC; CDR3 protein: CSAFTGGGETQYF
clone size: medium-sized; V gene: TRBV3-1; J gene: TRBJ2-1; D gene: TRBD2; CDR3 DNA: TGTGCCAGCAGCCCCTCTAGCGGGAGGGCCAGGAATGAGCAGTTCTTC; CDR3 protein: CASSPSSGRARNEQFF
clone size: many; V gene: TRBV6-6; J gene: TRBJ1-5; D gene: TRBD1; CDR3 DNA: TGTGCCAGCCAGGGACAGGCCATTTATAGCAATCAGCCCCAGCATTTT; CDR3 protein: CASQGQAIYSNQPQHF
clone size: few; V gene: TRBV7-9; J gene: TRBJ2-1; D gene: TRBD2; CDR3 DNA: TGTGCCAGCAGCTTAGCGGGACTAGCGGGAGGCAATGAGCAGTTCTTC; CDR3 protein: CASSLAGLAGGNEQFF
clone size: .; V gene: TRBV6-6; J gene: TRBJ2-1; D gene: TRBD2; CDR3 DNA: TGTGCCACCGGTGGGACGGCGGGAGAGGGGAATGAGCAGTTCTTC; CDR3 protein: CATGGTAGEGNEQFF
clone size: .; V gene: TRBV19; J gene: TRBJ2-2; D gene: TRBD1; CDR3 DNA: TGTGCCAGTAGTAAACAGGGGGCAAACACCGGGGAGCTGTTTTTT; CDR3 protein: CASSKQGANTGELFF
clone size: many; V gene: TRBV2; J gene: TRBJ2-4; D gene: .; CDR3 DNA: TGTGCCAGCAGCGGACAGTTGAAGGAAAACATTCAGTACTTC; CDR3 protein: CASSGQLKENIQYF
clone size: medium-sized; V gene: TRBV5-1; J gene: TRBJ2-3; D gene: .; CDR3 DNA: TGCGCCAGCACCCCATTCCCTGCCACAGATACGCAGTATTTT; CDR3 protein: CASTPFPATDTQYF
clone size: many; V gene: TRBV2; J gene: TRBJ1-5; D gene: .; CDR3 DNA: TGTGCCAGCAGTCCCTCGATGGGGAGCAATCAGCCCCAGCATTTT; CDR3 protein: CASSPSMGSNQPQHF
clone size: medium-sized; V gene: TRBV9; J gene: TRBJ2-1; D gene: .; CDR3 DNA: TGTGCCAGCAGCACGGACATTCTTGCCCCCAATGAGCAGTTCTTC; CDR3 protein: CASSTDILAPNEQFF
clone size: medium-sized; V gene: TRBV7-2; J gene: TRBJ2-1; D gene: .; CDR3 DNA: TGTGCCAGCAGCCCCACAGCGGGTACCGTCTACAATGAGCAGTTCTTC; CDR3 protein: CASSPTAGTVYNEQFF
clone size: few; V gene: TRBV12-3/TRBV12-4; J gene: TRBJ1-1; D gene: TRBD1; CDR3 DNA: TGTGCCAGCAGTTTCACCAGGGGGGTAGCTTTCTTT; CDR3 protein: CASSFTRGVAFF
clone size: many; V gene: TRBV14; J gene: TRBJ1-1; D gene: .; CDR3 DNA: TGTGCCAGCAGTTGGCAGGGTGACACTGAAGCTTTCTTT; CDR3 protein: CASSWQGDTEAFF
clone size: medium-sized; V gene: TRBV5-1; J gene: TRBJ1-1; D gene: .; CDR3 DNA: TGCGCCAGCAGCTTGGCGGGCCCCCCGGGGACTGAAGCTTTCTTT; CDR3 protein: CASSLAGPPGTEAFF
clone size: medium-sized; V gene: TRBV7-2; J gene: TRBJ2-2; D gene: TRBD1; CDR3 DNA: TGTGCCAGCAGCTGGGCCGGGACAGCGAACACCGGGGAGCTGTTTTTT; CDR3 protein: CASSWAGTANTGELFF
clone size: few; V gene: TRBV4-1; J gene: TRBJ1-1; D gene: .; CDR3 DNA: TGCGCCAGCAGCCAGTGGCTACAGTTGAACACTGAAGCTTTCTTT; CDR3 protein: CASSQWLQLNTEAFF
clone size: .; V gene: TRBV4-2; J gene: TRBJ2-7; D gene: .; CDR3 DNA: TGTGCCAGCAGCCAAGATCTGTGGGGGTACGAGCAGTACTTC; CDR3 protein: CASSQDLWGYEQYF
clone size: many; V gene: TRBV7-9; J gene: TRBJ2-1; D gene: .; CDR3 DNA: TGTGCCAGCGGAATAGTTCTCGGTGAGCAGTTCTTC; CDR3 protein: CASGIVLGEQFF
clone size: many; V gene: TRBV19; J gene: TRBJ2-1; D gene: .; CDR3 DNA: TGTGCCAGTAGTATAGGTCCGGCTAGCTCCCTCAATGAGCAGTTCTTC; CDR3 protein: CASSIGPASSLNEQFF
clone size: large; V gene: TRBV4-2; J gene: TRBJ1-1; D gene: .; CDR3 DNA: TGTGCCAGCAGCCCGCTGCTGGGAGGACTGAACACTGAAGCTTTCTTT; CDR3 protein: CASSPLLGGLNTEAFF
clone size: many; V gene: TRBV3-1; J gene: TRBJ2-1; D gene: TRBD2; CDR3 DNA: TGTGCCAGCAGCCAAGGCCCGGGACTAGCGGGAGGCCGGGCGGTTAGGCCCTACAATGAGCAGTTCTTC; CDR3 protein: CASSQGPGLAGGRAVRPYNEQFF
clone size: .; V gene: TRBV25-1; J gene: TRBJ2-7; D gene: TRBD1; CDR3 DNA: TGTGCCAGCAGTTCAGGAAACAGGGGGTATTACGAGCAGTACTTC; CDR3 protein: CASSSGNRGYYEQYF
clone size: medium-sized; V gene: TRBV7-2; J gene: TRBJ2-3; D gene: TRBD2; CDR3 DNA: TGTGCCAGCAGCTCGGGACTAAGCACGGATACGCAGTATTTT; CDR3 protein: CASSSGLSTDTQYF
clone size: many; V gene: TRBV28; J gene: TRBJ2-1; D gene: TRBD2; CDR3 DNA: TGTGCCAGCAGTTTCGATTCGGCGGGAGTGGGTGAGCAGTTCTTC; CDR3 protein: CASSFDSAGVGEQFF
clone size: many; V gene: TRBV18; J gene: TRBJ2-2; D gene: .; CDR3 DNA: TGTGCCAGCTCAACAAATCCTGGGACCGGGGAGCTGTTTTTT; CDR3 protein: CASSTNPGTGELFF
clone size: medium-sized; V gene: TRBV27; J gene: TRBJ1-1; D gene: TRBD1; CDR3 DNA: TGTGCCAGCAGTGCGAGGACAGGGGGCTGGGGGACTGAAGCTTTCTTT; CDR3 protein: CASSARTGGWGTEAFF
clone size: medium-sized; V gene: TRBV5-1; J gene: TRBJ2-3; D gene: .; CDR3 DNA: TGCGCCAGCAGCTTGGAGGGAGTCGGGACAGATACGCAGTATTTT; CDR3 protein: CASSLEGVGTDTQYF